This T cell receptor (beta chain) is from a study of cytomegalovirus exposure and HLA in healthy donors. Findings and caveats of the study: The study recorded 150 to 200 TCR beta chains that were cytomegalovirus-associated. With further analysis later on, most CMV-associated TCR beta chains appeared HLA-restricted. Confirmation was obtained in vitro that three CMV-associated chains are specific for CMV antigens.

The study ran its PCR with 60 Vbeta and 13 Jbeta primers. Method: immunoSEQ multiplex PCR; TCRdb's copy keeps in-frame clones and lacks some. The sample lists some 180,000 clones; 82% were seen once. Germline V gives CDR1 SNHLY, CDR2 FYNNEI. The V gene lost 7 bases and the J gene lost 3 bases, with 16 bases spanning the gap. CDR3 size: 14 residues. Regarding donors, all were healthy bone marrow donors. Details on this clone: What it recognizes is unknown.

This sequence was found in a man in his forties in good health and CMV-seronegative. Specimen: PBMCs. The chain recombines TRBV2 with TRBJ2-7, with a weak D call TRBD1 (8 bases). The DNA of the CDR3 is TGTGCCAGCAATCGACAGGGGAGGGGCTACGAGCAGTACTTC. Translated: CASNRQGRGYEQYF.